This T cell receptor (beta chain) is from a study of T cells in Graves' hyperthyroidism and ophthalmopathy. Regarding the study as a whole: Most expanded thyroid clonotypes above 0.001 also appeared in blood.

The germline V and J ends were trimmed by 1 base and 0 bases, with 13 bases remaining between them. The CDR3 has 17 residues. Germline values: CDR1 SGHVS, CDR2 FNYEAQ. RNA transcripts served as the template for amplifying TCR beta CDR3 regions. HTBI primers were the set used in a first-round RT-PCR of the TCR CDR3. One entry per CDR3 protein results from TCRdb running MiXCR on the multiplex PCR reads. The table shows around 200,000 distinct CDR3 sequences, with 17% occurring only once. At least ten counts were recorded for this clonotype. What it recognizes is unknown. Stable Graves' hyperthyroidism meant no ophthalmopathy progression within 18 months. Diagnosing involved the use of clinical symptoms, serum thyroxine and TRAb, thyroid ultrasound and orbital computed tomography.

The chain uses TRBV7-6 and TRBJ2-1, with D perhaps matching TRBD1 (6 bases). The sample taken for sequencing was blood. The receptor's source is a woman between 45 and 60 years old with Graves' hyperthyroidism. The CDR3 DNA reads as TGTGCCAGCAGCTTAGGAACTGGGACACACTCCTACAATGAGCAGTTCTTC. As protein: CASSLGTGTHSYNEQFF.